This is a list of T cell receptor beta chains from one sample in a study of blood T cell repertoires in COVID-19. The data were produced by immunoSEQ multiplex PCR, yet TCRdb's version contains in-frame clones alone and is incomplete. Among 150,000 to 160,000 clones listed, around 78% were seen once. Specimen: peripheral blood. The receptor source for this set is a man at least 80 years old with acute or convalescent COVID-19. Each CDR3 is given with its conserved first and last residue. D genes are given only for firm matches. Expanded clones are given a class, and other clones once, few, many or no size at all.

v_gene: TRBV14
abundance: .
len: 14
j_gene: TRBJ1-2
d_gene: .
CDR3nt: TGTGCCAGCAGCCAAGTAGGACAGATCTATGGCTACACCTTC
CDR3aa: CASSQVGQIYGYTF

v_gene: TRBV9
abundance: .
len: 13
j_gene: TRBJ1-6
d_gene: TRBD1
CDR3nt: TGTGCCAGCAGCGTCAGGGGGTTCTCACCCCTCCACTTT
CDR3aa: CASSVRGFSPLHF

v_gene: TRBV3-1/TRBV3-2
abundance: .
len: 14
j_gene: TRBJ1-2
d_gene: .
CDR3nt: TGTGCCAGCAGCCACCAACAGGGTAACTATGGCTACACCTTC
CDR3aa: CASSHQQGNYGYTF

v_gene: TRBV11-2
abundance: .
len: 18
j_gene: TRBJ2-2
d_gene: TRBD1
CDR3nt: TGTGCCAGCAGCCGTTGGACAGGGGGGAACCCGAACACCGGGGAGCTGTTTTTT
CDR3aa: CASSRWTGGNPNTGELFF

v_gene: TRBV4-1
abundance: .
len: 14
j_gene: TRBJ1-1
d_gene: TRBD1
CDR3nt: TGCGCCAGCAGCCCGGGACAGGGGCCCACTGAAGCTTTCTTT
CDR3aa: CASSPGQGPTEAFF

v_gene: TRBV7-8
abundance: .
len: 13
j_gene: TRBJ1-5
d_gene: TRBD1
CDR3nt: TGTGCCTCGACTGGGACAGCTAATCAGCCCCAGCATTTT
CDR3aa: CASTGTANQPQHF

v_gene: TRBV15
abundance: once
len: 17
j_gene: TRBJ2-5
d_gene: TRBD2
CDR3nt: TGTGCCACCAGCAGTGGGACTAGCGGGGGGGCGGGAGAGACCCAGTACTTC
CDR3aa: CATSSGTSGGAGETQYF

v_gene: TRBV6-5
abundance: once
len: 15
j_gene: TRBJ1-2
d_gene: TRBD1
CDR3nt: TGTGCCAGCAGAGGAGGGACAGCCCCTCTCTATGGCTACACCTTC
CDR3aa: CASRGGTAPLYGYTF

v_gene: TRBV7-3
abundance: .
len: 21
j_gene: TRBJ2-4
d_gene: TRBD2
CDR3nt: TGTGCCAGCAGCTTAGCAAGGACTTGGACAACTAGCGGGGGAGACAAAAACATTCAGTACTTC
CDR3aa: CASSLARTWTTSGGDKNIQYF

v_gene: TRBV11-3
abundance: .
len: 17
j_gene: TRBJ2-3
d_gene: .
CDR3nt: TGTGCCAGCAGCCAGAGGAGAGCAGCGGGCATGACAGATACGCAGTATTTT
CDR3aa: CASSQRRAAGMTDTQYF

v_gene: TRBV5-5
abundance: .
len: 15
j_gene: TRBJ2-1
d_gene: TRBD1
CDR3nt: TGTGCCAGCAGCTTCGGACAGGGGGTAGACAATGAGCAGTTCTTC
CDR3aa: CASSFGQGVDNEQFF